This entry lists 31 T cell receptor beta chains sequenced from one sample in a study of shared clonotypes between healthy human individuals. TCRdb keeps only in-frame clones here, not all; method: immunoSEQ multiplex PCR. The sample lists some 510,000 clones; about four fifths were seen once. Sample: PBMCs. The receptors shown here come from a woman aged 40 to 50 in good health. Some clones in this sample may be carry-over from other donors' samples.

V gene TRBV7-2 combines with J gene TRBJ2-5; D is undetermined. The CDR3 totals 13 residues. V was shortened by 3 bases and J by 4 bases, with 9 bases between the two germline ends. Germline V CDR1 and CDR2: SGHTA, FQGNSA. CDR3 residues: CASSLNRRETQYF. The CDR3 DNA follows: TGTGCCAGCAGCTTGAATAGGCGAGAGACCCAGTACTTC.

J is TRBJ2-5 and V is TRBV5-4, with 7 bases fitting TRBD1. CDR1 is SGHNT, CDR2 YYREEE, per germline (reference sequence). This CDR3 region has 13 residues. V lost 5 bases and J lost 5; bases outside the gene matches: 6. The CDR3 coding sequence is TGTGCCAGCAGTCCACAGGGGCTGGAGACCCAGTACTTC. It is translated as CASSPQGLETQYF.

The chain recombines TRBV7-2 with TRBJ2-2; D uncertain. The length of the CDR3 is 14 residues. The V gene's germline CDR1 is SGHTA and CDR2 FQGNSA. Trimming cost V 5 bases and J 0 bases, with 7 bases left between them. The DNA for the CDR3 is TGTGCCAGCAGCCCCCTACCGAACACCGGGGAGCTGTTTTTT. Translation gives CASSPLPNTGELFF.

V usage is TRBV6-1 and J usage is TRBJ2-7; 15 bases map to TRBD2. The CDR3 runs to 15 residues. CDR1 and CDR2 from the germline V gene are MNHNS and SASEGT. With V trimmed by 6 bases and J by 4 bases, 4 bases remained unmatched. CDR3 nucleotides: TGTGCCAGCAGGGGGGGACTAGCGGGAGGATACGAGCAGTACTTC. Its translation: CASRGGLAGGYEQYF.

This chain uses TRBV7-8 with TRBJ2-6; D not certain. This CDR3 region has 16 residues. Germline V gene sequence: CDR1 SGHVS, CDR2 FQNEAQ. The V end was cut by 2 bases, the J end by 0 bases, with 8 bases between. The CDR3 region is CASSLSRYSGANVLTF. The CDR3 DNA is TGTGCCAGCAGCTTAAGTAGGTACTCTGGGGCCAACGTCCTGACTTTC.

This clone was found many times. The chain recombines TRBV9 with TRBJ1-2, with 8 positions matching TRBD1. The CDR3 length is 15 residues. Per the germline V gene, CDR1 is SGDLS and CDR2 is YYNGEE. V shed 0 bases and J 6 bases; nucleotides not matched to a gene: 7. CDR3 sequence reads: CASSVGQGARDGYTF. CDR3 in DNA: TGTGCCAGCAGCGTAGGGCAGGGGGCGCGGGATGGCTACACCTTC.

The genes are TRBV7-9 and TRBJ2-3; 8 nucleotides agree with TRBD2. This CDR3 contains 16 residues. The germline gives CDR1 SEHNR, CDR2 FQNEAQ (reference sequence). J lost 2 bases, V lost 2 bases, and 6 bases had no gene match. CDR3 protein: CASSLSLAGNTDTQYF. The CDR3 DNA reads as TGTGCCAGCAGCTTATCGCTAGCGGGCAACACAGATACGCAGTATTTT.

J is TRBJ2-1 and V is TRBV30; 7 bases line up with TRBD1. There are 14 residues in the CDR3. CDR1 GTSNPN and CDR2 SVGIG come from the germline V gene (reference sequence). V shed 2 bases, J shed 10 bases, and the junction held 11 bases outside the gene matches. The CDR3 DNA reads as TGTGCCTGGAGTCAGGGGGTGGAGGTACGCGAGCAGTTCTTC. It is translated as CAWSQGVEVREQFF.

This clone appeared a single time. The chain combines TRBV6-1 with TRBJ2-7, with D possibly TRBD1 on 6 matching bases. Trimming stripped 2 bases from V and 3 bases from J, with 14 bases between. The CDR3 sequence is 15 residues long. Germline CDR1 MNHNS, CDR2 SASEGT. The CDR3 DNA reads as TGTGCCAGCAGTGAATCCGGGACAAATCACTACGAGCAGTACTTC. Translating gives CASSESGTNHYEQYF.

The chain uses TRBV7-2 and TRBJ2-1, with no clear D. CDR3 length equals 12 residues. Germline CDR1 is SGHTA and CDR2 is FQGNSA. V lost 5 bases and J 9 bases, leaving 11 bases between the germline ends. The CDR3 sequence: CASSLSHGEQFF. CDR3 nucleotides: TGTGCCAGCAGCCTCTCCCATGGTGAGCAGTTCTTC. The full variable domain, with the rest looked up from reference TRBV7-2 and TRBJ2-1, is GAGVSQSPSNKVTEKGKDVELRCDPISGHTALYWYRQSLGQGLEFLIYFQGNSAPDKSGLPSDRFSAERTGGSVSTLTIQRTQQEDSAVYLCASSLSHGEQFFGPGTRLTVL.

This chain uses TRBV30 with TRBJ1-6; TRBD1 might be the D (6 bases). CDR1 GTSNPN and CDR2 SVGIG come from the germline V gene (reference sequence). The CDR3 has 15 residues. Trimming pared 4 bases from V and 6 bases from J, leaving 16 bases between. The CDR3 DNA reads as TGTGCCTGGACCAGGAGGGGACACGCTAATTCACCCCTCCACTTT. Translating it yields CAWTRRGHANSPLHF. Combining the CDR3 with reference TRBV30 and TRBJ1-6 gives the whole variable domain SQTIHQWPATLVQPVGSPLSLECTVEGTSNPNLYWYRQAAGRGLQLLFYSVGIGQISSEVPQNLSASRPQDRQFILSSKKLLLSDSGFYLCAWTRRGHANSPLHFGNGTRLTVT.

The chain carries TRBV7-2 and TRBJ2-1; TRBD1 matches 8 bases. CDR3 length: 13 residues. The trim removed 8 bases at V and 7 bases at J, leaving 7 bases unmatched. In germline, CDR1 is SGHTA, CDR2 FQGNSA. CDR3: CASGRTGKNEQFF. The CDR3 nucleotides are TGTGCCAGCGGGCGGACAGGGAAGAATGAGCAGTTCTTC.

This clone was counted only a few times. Other DNA sequences in the sample encode the same CDR3. The CDR3 sequence: CASSPGTGNTEAFF. The CDR3 DNA sequence: TGCGCCAGCAGCCCCGGGACAGGGAATACTGAAGCTTTCTTT. The V and J genes are TRBV5-1 and TRBJ1-1; 9 positions agree with TRBD1. Germline V gene lookup returns CDR1 SGHRS and CDR2 YFSETQ. The junction had 6 bases not matched to a gene; V was cut back by 4 bases and J by 5 bases. This CDR3 has 14 amino acids. The entire variable domain, with the rest obtained from reference TRBV5-1 and TRBJ1-1, is as follows: KAGVTQTPRYLIKTRGQQVTLSCSPISGHRSVSWYQQTPGQGLQFLFEYFSETQRNKGNFPGRFSGRQFSNSRSEMNVSTLELGDSALYLCASSPGTGNTEAFFGQGTRLTVV.

The chain is built from TRBV29-1 and TRBJ1-5; no clear D gene. The V and J ends lost 4 bases and 5 bases respectively, with 12 bases between them. CDR1 is SQVTM, CDR2 ANQGSEA, per germline. The CDR3 covers 13 residues. The CDR3 reads CSVGPDVDQPQHF. The DNA for the CDR3 is TGCAGCGTTGGCCCAGATGTGGATCAGCCCCAGCATTTT.

This clone appeared a single time. The rearrangement uses TRBV27 and TRBJ2-5; D not certain. CDR1 is MNHEY and CDR2 is SMNVEV in the germline V gene (reference sequence). V lost 7 bases to trimming and J lost 1 base, with 16 bases between them. CDR3 length equals 15 residues. The CDR3 DNA is TGTGCCAGCATCAGAATCGGCGGAACCCAAGAGACCCAGTACTTC. It encodes CASIRIGGTQETQYF.

This clone was seen only a few times. This rearrangement joins TRBV9 to TRBJ1-1, with 7 bases identical to TRBD1. Losses at the gene ends were 3 bases for V and 5 bases for J; bases not matched to a gene: 1. The CDR3 consists of 12 residues. From germline, CDR1 is SGDLS and CDR2 YYNGEE. The CDR3 nucleotides read TGTGCCAGCAGCGGCAGGGGGACTGAAGCTTTCTTT. Translating it yields CASSGRGTEAFF.

The chain combines TRBV7-2 with TRBJ1-2, with D possibly matching TRBD1 (6 bases). In germline, CDR1 is SGHTA, CDR2 FQGNSA. Trimming shortened V by 5 bases and J by 8 bases, and 24 bases separated the two germline ends. The CDR3 totals 16 residues. Here the CDR3 DNA reads TGTGCCAGCAGCGACAACGGCTGGACAGACCTCTTCGGCTACACCTTC. This codes for CASSDNGWTDLFGYTF.

V usage is TRBV19 and J usage is TRBJ1-5; D is unresolved. V shed 3 bases and J shed 2 bases, with 14 bases lying between them. The CDR3 is 16 residues long. From germline, CDR1 is LNHDA and CDR2 SQIVND (reference sequence). CDR3 amino acids: CASSMGFRPGNQPQHF. The CDR3 coding sequence is TGTGCCAGTAGTATGGGGTTTCGGCCGGGCAATCAGCCCCAGCATTTT.

The chain combines TRBV28 with TRBJ1-4; tentatively, D is TRBD1 (6 bases). The CDR3 contains 16 residues. Trimming removed 4 bases at V and 3 bases at J, with 15 bases between. Germline V gives CDR1 MDHEN, CDR2 SYDVKM. In nucleotides, the CDR3 is TGTGCCAGCAGTTCCCCTATGGGGGCGGCTAATGAAAAACTGTTTTTT. This sequence encodes CASSSPMGAANEKLFF.

This clone was detected only a few times. The chain's CDR3 is CASGRQGNTEAFF. CDR3 DNA sequence: TGTGCCAGCGGCCGACAGGGGAACACTGAAGCTTTCTTT. The V gene is TRBV7-9, the J gene TRBJ1-1; 7 bases map to TRBD1. The V segment lost 8 bases and the J segment 1 base; nucleotides outside the gene matches: 4. The V gene's germline CDR1 is SEHNR and CDR2 FQNEAQ (reference sequence). The CDR3 covers 13 residues.

V and J are TRBV6-5 and TRBJ2-7; D is possibly TRBD1 (5 bases). Germline V gives CDR1 MNHEY, CDR2 SVGAGI. This CDR3 contains 13 residues. V was pared by 6 bases and J by 1 base, with 10 bases between. The CDR3, as DNA: TGTGCCAGCAGCCAACAGGTATCCTACGAGCAGTACTTC. As protein: CASSQQVSYEQYF.

In its sample, this clone was seen many times. The chain has TRBV28 and TRBJ2-1; D may be TRBD1 or TRBD2 (5 bases each). The germline V gene has CDR1 MDHEN and CDR2 SYDVKM. Trimming pared 6 bases from V and 4 bases from J, leaving 13 bases between. The CDR3 has 14 amino acids. CDR3 in DNA: TGTGCCAGCAGGGGGCCGGGACCATACAATGAGCAGTTCTTC. Translation: CASRGPGPYNEQFF. Looking up the rest from reference TRBV28 and TRBJ2-1 gives the full variable domain: DVKVTQSSRYLVKRTGEKVFLECVQDMDHENMFWYRQDPGLGLRLIYFSYDVKMKEKGDIPEGYSVSREKKERFSLILESASTNQTSMYLCASRGPGPYNEQFFGPGTRLTVL.

The rearrangement uses TRBV11-2 and TRBJ2-7; no clear D gene. Per germline, CDR1 SGHAT and CDR2 FQNNGV. Deletions cut 1 base from V and 4 bases from J, with 8 bases between. The CDR3 totals 13 residues. The CDR3 DNA sequence: TGTGCCAGCAGCTTAGGTCTCAGATACGAGCAGTACTTC. This sequence encodes CASSLGLRYEQYF.

V is TRBV5-4 and J is TRBJ1-1; maybe TRBD1 (5 bases). The V gene's germline CDR1 is SGHNT and CDR2 YYREEE (reference sequence). V lost 0 bases and J lost 2, with 11 bases in between. The CDR3 contains 15 residues. CDR3 nucleotide sequence: TGTGCCAGCAGCTTGGAACCGGGGGGAAACACTGAAGCTTTCTTT. This translates into CASSLEPGGNTEAFF.

In this sample, this clone turned up many times. This rearrangement joins TRBV10-3 to TRBJ2-1; 15 nucleotides line up with TRBD2. The CDR3 is 16 residues long. Germline CDR1 reads ENHRY; CDR2 reads SYGVKD. V lost 6 bases to trimming and J lost 5 bases; unmatched junction nucleotides: 5. The CDR3 sequence: CAIRGGTSGRNNEQFF. The CDR3 nucleotides are TGTGCCATCAGGGGGGGGACTAGCGGGAGGAACAATGAGCAGTTCTTC.

The V call is TRBV5-6, the J call TRBJ1-5, with D possibly TRBD1 on 6 matching bases. CDR1 and CDR2 (germline): SGHDT, YYEEEE. The CDR3 covers 16 residues. Trimming removed 4 bases from V and 4 bases from J, with 18 bases in between. CDR3 nucleotides: TGTGCCAGCAGCGGCACAGGGAGGAATAGGAATCAGCCCCAGCATTTT. Its translation: CASSGTGRNRNQPQHF.

This clone has just one count. V and J are TRBV5-4 and TRBJ2-7; 8 bases map to TRBD2. Germline CDR1 reads SGHNT; CDR2 reads YYREEE (reference sequence). The CDR3 loop spans 18 amino acids. The V and J ends lost 1 base and 5 bases, in that order; junction bases with no gene match: 17. The DNA of the CDR3 is TGTGCCAGCAGCTTGTCTCCGCGTCGGGGGGGTAGGGGCCACGAGCAGTACTTC. It yields the protein CASSLSPRRGGRGHEQYF.

The chain combines TRBV27 with TRBJ2-5, with D possibly being TRBD1 or TRBD2 (6 bases each). The CDR3 is 14 residues long. V was pared by 2 bases and J by 5 bases, with 12 bases between. Germline V CDR1 and CDR2: MNHEY, SMNVEV (reference sequence). The CDR3 protein is CASSLAQGRETQYF. The DNA for the CDR3 is TGTGCCAGCAGTTTAGCCCAGGGGAGGGAGACCCAGTACTTC.

Many counts were recorded for this clone. V gene TRBV28 combines with J gene TRBJ1-2; TRBD1 might be the D (6 bases). The CDR3 totals 17 residues. Looked up from germline, CDR1 is MDHEN and CDR2 is SYDVKM. V was clipped by 5 bases and J by 3 bases, with 22 bases between them. The CDR3 here is CASSRPGTTGAHYGYTF. CDR3 nucleotide sequence: TGTGCCAGCAGTCGCCCCGGGACGACAGGTGCCCACTATGGCTACACCTTC.

The V call is TRBV19, the J call TRBJ2-5; D is ambiguous. Germline V gives CDR1 LNHDA, CDR2 SQIVND (reference sequence). Trimming took 3 bases from V and 3 from J, leaving 8 bases between them. This CDR3 region has 13 residues. In nucleotides, the CDR3 is TGTGCCAGTAGTATCGTACTAAAAGAGACCCAGTACTTC. Protein product: CASSIVLKETQYF.

This chain links TRBV20-1 with TRBJ2-1; possible D gene TRBD2, 5 bases. V lost 0 bases and J lost 10, with 7 bases in between. The CDR3 runs to 11 residues. Germline loops: CDR1 DFQATT, CDR2 SNEGSKA (reference sequence). The CDR3 protein is CSARDRGEQFF. The CDR3 DNA is TGCAGTGCTAGAGATCGAGGGGAGCAGTTCTTC.